This T cell receptor beta chain is drawn from a study of blood T cell repertoires in COVID-19. Profiled with immunoSEQ multiplex PCR; TCRdb holds only in-frame clones, not every one. The table records a few hundred thousand clones, 70% to 90% of them present only once. The J segment lost 8 bases and the V segment lost 0 bases, leaving 9 bases of the junction unmatched. The CDR3 consists of 15 residues. Per the germline V gene, CDR1 is KGHSY and CDR2 is FQNENV. The TCR comes from a woman aged 40-49 years with acute COVID-19. Sequencing used PBMCs or T cells enriched from blood (not recorded which). V and J are TRBV16 and TRBJ1-2, with TRBD1 identical over 7 bases. The CDR3 sequence is CASSQSRQGEWGYTF. For the CDR3, the DNA is TGTGCCAGCAGCCAATCGCGGCAGGGGGAGTGGGGCTACACCTTC.